This TCR beta chain was observed in a study of OX40 agonist ivuxolimab in advanced cancers. Study information: Three patients showed partial responses: one hepatocellular carcinoma and two cutaneous melanoma cases. General observations from the study: Within 6 weeks, CD4+ and CD8+ blood T cells expanded clonally at 0.1 to 3.0 mg/kg.

Sequenced by immunoSEQ multiplex PCR; TCRdb stores in-frame clones only, minus some. Of about 29,000 clones in the sample, approximately 91% were seen once. Trimming shortened V by 0 bases and J by 5 bases, and 11 bases separated the two germline ends. CDR1 is SGDLS and CDR2 is YYNGEE in the germline V gene. CDR3 length: 14 residues. To note about this clone: Antigen specificity is unknown.

Patients were excluded for autoimmune disease history or systemic immunosuppression. The clonotype was recovered from an adult with an advanced solid tumor such as melanoma, head and neck, liver or kidney cancer. Material: CD4+ or CD8+ T cells sorted from blood, obtained in a trial of the OX40 agonist ivuxolimab. This rearrangement joins TRBV9 to TRBJ1-2; D remains ambiguous. CDR3 bases: TGTGCCAGCAGCGTAGAAGGCGGTCCTTATGGCTACACCTTC. Protein product: CASSVEGGPYGYTF.